The clone carrying this T cell receptor beta chain was observed a few times. The antigen remains undetermined. Sequenced material consisted of expressed TCRB transcripts (all of the isolated RNA was reverse transcribed). Method: immunoSEQ multiplex PCR; TCRdb's copy keeps in-frame clones and lacks some. In the table there are more than 250,000 clones, 20% of which are singletons. These data originate in a study of beta chain features in type 1 diabetes. Study-level background: Analysis included over 100,000,000 sorted cells drawn from all samples. Findings of the study overall: Significant though moderate, a shortening of TCRB CDR3s appeared in all four CD4+ subsets of Type 1 diabetes patients.

The CDR3 loop spans 13 amino acids. V was pared by 6 bases and J by 2 bases, with 4 bases of the junction left unmatched. CDR1 KGHSH and CDR2 LQKENI come from the germline V gene. The source of this sequence is a woman in her 40s with type 1 diabetes. The J gene is TRBJ2-7, the V gene TRBV18, with 7 bases that match TRBD1. Sequencing used naive CD4+ T cells from blood. The CDR3 nucleotides read TGTGCCAGCTCGCAGGGGACAGCCTACGAGCAGTACTTC. Protein: CASSQGTAYEQYF.